This T cell receptor beta chain was sequenced in a study of PD-L1 blockade in urothelial cancer. Overall study context: Each patient had 0 to 3 earlier chemotherapy regimens. Samples of blood were analyzed 3 weeks (second dose) and 6 weeks after treatment start. Whole-study results and caveats: When measured at 3 weeks, tumor-associated blood clones expanded more in durable-benefit patients.

The authors spiked synthetic TCR analog templates into each PCR. Repertoires were generated with immunoSEQ multiplex PCR, while TCRdb's copy carries only in-frame clones and drops some. The repertoire holds 71,000 or so clones, with 85% to 90% as singletons. A note on this clone: Its specificity is unknown.

The sequences come from PBMCs, collected around atezolizumab (anti-PD-L1) treatment. The TCR sequence derives from a man aged 60 to 69 with urothelial cancer.

The chain's CDR3 is CASSYSTAEAFF. CDR3 nucleotide sequence: TGTGCCAGCAGTTACTCAACGGCTGAAGCTTTCTTT. The chain is built from TRBV6-6 and TRBJ1-1; D gene uncertain. Germline V gene data show CDR1 as MNHNY and CDR2 as SVGAGI (reference sequence). This CDR3 has 12 amino acids. V dropped 0 bases and J dropped 6 bases, with 5 bases sitting between them.